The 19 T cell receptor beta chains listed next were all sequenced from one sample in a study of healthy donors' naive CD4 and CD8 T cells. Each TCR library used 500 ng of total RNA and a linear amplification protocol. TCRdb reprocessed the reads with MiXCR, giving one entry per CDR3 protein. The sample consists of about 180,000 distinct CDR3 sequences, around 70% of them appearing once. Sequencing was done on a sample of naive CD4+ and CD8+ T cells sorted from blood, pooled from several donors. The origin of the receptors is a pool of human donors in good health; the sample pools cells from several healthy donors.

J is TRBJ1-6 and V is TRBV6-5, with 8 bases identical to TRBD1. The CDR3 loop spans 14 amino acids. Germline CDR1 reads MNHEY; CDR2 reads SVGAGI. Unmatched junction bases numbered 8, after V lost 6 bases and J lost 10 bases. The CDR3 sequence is CASRGTGGGSPLHF. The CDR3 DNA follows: TGTGCCAGCAGGGGGACAGGCGGCGGCTCACCCCTCCACTTT.

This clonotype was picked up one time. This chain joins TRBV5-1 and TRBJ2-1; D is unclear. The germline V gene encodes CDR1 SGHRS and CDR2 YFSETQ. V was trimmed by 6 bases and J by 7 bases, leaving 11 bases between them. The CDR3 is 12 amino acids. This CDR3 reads CASIGVGNEQFF. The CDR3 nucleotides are TGCGCCAGCATTGGAGTGGGTAATGAGCAGTTCTTC.

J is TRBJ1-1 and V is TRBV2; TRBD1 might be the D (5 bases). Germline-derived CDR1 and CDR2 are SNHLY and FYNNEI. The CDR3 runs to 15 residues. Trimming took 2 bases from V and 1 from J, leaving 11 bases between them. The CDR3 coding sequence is TGTGCCAGCAGTGAACAGGACACAAAGAACACTGAAGCTTTCTTT. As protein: CASSEQDTKNTEAFF. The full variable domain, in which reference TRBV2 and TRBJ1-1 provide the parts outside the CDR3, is EPEVTQTPSHQVTQMGQEVILRCVPISNHLYFYWYRQILGQKVEFLVSFYNNEISEKSEIFDDQFSVERPDGSNFTLKIRSTKLEDSAMYFCASSEQDTKNTEAFFGQGTRLTVV.

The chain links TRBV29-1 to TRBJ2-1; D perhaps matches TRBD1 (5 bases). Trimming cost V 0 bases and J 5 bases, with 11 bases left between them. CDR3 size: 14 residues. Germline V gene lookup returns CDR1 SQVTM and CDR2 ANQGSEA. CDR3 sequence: CSVEDRGRNNEQFF. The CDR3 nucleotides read TGCAGCGTTGAAGATAGGGGAAGAAACAATGAGCAGTTCTTC.

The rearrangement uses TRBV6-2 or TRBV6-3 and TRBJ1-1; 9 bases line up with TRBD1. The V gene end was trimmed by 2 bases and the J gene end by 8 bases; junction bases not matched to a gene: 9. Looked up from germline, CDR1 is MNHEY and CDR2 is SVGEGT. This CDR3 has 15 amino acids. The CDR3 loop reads CASSYAGTGSPEAFF. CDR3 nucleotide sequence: TGTGCCAGCAGTTACGCCGGGACAGGGTCTCCCGAAGCTTTCTTT.

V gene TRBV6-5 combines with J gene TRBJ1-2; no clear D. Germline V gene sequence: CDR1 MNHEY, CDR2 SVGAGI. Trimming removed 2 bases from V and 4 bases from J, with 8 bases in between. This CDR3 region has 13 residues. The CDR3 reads CASSYRAFYGYTF. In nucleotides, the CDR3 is TGTGCCAGCAGTTACAGGGCGTTCTATGGCTACACCTTC.

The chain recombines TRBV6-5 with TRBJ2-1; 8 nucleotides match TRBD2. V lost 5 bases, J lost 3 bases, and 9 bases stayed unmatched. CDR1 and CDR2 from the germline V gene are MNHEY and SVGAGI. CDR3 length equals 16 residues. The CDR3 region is CASSRAGTSSYNEQFF. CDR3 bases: TGTGCCAGCAGTCGCGCCGGGACTAGTAGCTACAATGAGCAGTTCTTC.

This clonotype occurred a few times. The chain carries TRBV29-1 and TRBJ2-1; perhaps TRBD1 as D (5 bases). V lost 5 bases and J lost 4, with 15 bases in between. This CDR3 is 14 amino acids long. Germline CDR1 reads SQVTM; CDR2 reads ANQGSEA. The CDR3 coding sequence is TGCAGCGTTCTCTTCGGCACAGGTTACAATGAGCAGTTCTTC. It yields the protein CSVLFGTGYNEQFF.

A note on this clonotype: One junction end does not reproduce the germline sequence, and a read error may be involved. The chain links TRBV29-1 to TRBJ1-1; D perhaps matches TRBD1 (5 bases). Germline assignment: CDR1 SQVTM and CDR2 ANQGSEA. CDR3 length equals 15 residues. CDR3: CSVQRTNSLDTEAFF. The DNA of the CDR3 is TGCAGCGTCCAACGGACAAACTCCCTTGACACTGAAGCCTTCTTT. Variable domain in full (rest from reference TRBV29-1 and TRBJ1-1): SAVISQKPSRDICQRGTSLTIQCQVDSQVTMMFWYRQQPGQSLTLIATANQGSEATYESGFVIDKFPISRPNLTFSTLTVSNMSPEDSSIYLCSVQRTNSLDTEAFFGQGTRLTVV.

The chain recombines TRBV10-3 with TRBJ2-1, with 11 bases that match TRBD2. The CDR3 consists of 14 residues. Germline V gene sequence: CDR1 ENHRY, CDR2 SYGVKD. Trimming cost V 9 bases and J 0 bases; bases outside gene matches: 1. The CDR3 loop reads CAMTSGNSYNEQFF. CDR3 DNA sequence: TGTGCCATGACTAGCGGGAACTCCTACAATGAGCAGTTCTTC.

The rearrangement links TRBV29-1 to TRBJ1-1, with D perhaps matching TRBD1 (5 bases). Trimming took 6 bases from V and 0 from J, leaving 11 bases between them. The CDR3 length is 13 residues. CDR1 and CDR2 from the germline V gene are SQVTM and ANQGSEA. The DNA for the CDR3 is TGCAGCGTACTCAGGGACCTGAACACTGAAGCTTTCTTT. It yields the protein CSVLRDLNTEAFF.

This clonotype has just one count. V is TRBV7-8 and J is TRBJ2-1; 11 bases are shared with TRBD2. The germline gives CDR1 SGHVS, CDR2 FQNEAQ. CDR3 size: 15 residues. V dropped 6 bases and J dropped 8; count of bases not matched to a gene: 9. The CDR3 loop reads CASSKLAGVVDEQFF. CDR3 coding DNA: TGTGCCAGCAGTAAACTAGCGGGAGTCGTGGATGAGCAGTTCTTC.

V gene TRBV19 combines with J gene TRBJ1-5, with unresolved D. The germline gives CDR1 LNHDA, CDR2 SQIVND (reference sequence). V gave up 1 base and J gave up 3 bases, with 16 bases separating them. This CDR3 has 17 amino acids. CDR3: CASSIGLGKNFNQPQHF. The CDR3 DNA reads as TGTGCCAGTAGTATAGGTCTAGGGAAAAATTTCAATCAGCCCCAGCATTTT.

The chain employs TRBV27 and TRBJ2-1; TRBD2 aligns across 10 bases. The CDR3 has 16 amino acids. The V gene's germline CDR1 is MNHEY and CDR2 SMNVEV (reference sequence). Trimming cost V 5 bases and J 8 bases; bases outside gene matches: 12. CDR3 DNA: TGTGCCAGCAGTGGCCAGCGGGAGGGCCTGGGGGATGAGCAGTTCTTC. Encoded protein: CASSGQREGLGDEQFF.

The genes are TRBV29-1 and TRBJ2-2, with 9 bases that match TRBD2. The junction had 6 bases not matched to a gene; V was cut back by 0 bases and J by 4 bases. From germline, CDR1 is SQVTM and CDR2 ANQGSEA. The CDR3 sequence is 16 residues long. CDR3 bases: TGCAGCGTTGAAGATCCCCTAGCGGGATTCACCGGGGAGCTGTTTTTT. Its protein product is CSVEDPLAGFTGELFF.

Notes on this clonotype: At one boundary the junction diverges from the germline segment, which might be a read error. The CDR3 protein is CTSSPLGTRISPLHF. In nucleotides, the CDR3 is TGTACCAGCAGCCCATTAGGGACACGAATTTCACCCCTCCACTTT. This chain connects TRBV7-9 to TRBJ1-6, with a tentative D call TRBD1 (6 bases). Germline lookup yields CDR1 SEHNR and CDR2 FQNEAQ (reference sequence). CDR3 length: 15 amino acids.

Here the CDR3 DNA reads TGTGCCAGCAGGGACCTCTACGAGCAGTACTTC. This gives the protein CASRDLYEQYF. V and J are TRBV6-6 and TRBJ2-7, with D hard to call. V was pared by 6 bases and J by 3 bases, with 6 bases between. The CDR3 runs to 11 residues. From germline, CDR1 is MNHNY and CDR2 SVGAGI (reference sequence).

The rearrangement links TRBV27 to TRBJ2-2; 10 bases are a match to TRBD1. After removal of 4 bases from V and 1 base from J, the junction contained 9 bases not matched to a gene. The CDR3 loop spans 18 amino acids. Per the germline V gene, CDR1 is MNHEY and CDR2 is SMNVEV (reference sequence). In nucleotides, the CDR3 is TGTGCCAGCAGTTCCCGCCCCAGGACAGGGGGGAACACCGGGGAGCTGTTTTTT. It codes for CASSSRPRTGGNTGELFF.

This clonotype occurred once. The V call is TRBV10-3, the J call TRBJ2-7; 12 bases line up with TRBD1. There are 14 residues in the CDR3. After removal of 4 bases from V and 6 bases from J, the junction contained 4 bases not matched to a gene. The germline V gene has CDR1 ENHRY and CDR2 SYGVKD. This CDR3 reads CAISAGTGGLEQYV. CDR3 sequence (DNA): TGTGCCATCAGTGCCGGGACAGGGGGCCTCGAGCAGTACGTC.